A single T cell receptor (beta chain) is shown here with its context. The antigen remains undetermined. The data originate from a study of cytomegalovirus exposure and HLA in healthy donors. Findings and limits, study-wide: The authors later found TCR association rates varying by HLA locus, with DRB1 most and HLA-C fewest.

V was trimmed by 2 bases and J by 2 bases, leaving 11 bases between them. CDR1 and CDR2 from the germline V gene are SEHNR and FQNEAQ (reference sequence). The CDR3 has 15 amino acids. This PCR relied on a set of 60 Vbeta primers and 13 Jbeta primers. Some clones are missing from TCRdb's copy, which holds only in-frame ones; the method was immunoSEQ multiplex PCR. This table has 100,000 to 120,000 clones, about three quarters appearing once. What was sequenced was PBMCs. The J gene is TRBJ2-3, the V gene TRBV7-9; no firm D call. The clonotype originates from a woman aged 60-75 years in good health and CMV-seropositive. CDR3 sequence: CASSLIRRSTDTQYF. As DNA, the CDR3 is TGTGCCAGCAGCTTAATTAGGCGGTCCACAGATACGCAGTATTTT.